Described below is a single TCR beta chain sequence and its context. This sample was included in a study of blood T cell repertoires in COVID-19. As for the study in general: The United States, Italy and Spain provided the acute and convalescent COVID-19 samples. The analysed material was cDNA or gDNA that came from T cells, B-cell-depleted T cells, or PBMCs.

How the authors handled the data: Amplifying reference gene primers gave estimates of nucleated cell counts. Repertoires were generated with immunoSEQ multiplex PCR, while TCRdb's copy carries only in-frame clones and drops some. D and trimming were read from the DNA, whereas the V and J calls and clone size are those reported in that table. The profile shows some 110,000 clones, around 79% of them singletons. Germline loops: CDR1 PRHDT, CDR2 FYEKMQ (reference sequence). This CDR3 contains 14 residues. Trimming removed 5 bases at V and 0 bases at J, with 11 bases between. The TCR sequence derives from a man aged 50-60 years with acute or convalescent COVID-19. Sequencing input: peripheral blood. The chain has TRBV13 and TRBJ2-7; D gene unclear. CDR3 nucleotide sequence: TGTGCCAGCAGCCCTAATCACGACTCCTACGAGCAGTACTTC. Residues: CASSPNHDSYEQYF.